The sequence of this T cell receptor beta chain was determined in a study of blood T cell repertoires in COVID-19. On the study more broadly: COVID-19 samples collected from the United States, Italy and Spain covered acute and convalescent phases. PBMCs, B-cell-depleted T cells, or T cells provided the cDNA or gDNA that made up the material.

Germline lookup yields CDR1 KGHSH and CDR2 LQKENI. The length of the CDR3 is 18 residues. The J segment lost 0 bases and the V segment lost 0 bases, leaving 7 bases of the junction unmatched. Authors' methods: Quantification of nucleated cells was approximated via reference gene primer amplification. Produced via immunoSEQ multiplex PCR; TCRdb's table is partial and in-frame only. V and J calls plus clone size are reproduced from that table; the DNA served to infer D and trimming. The top ten clones hold over 9% of a sample with hundreds of thousands of clones, about 90% of them seen once. Recruited during active infection, patients (from Seattle) were subsequently followed longitudinally.

Sample: peripheral blood. This TCR was recovered from a woman in her twenties or thirties with COVID-19, enrolled during active disease. This sequence joins TRBV18 and TRBJ2-2; the match to TRBD2 covers 7 bases. The CDR3 sequence: CASSPPGSLAANTGELFF. The DNA for the CDR3 is TGTGCCAGCTCACCACCCGGGTCTCTAGCGGCGAACACCGGGGAGCTGTTTTTT.